These 24 T cell receptor beta chains share one sample of origin, sequenced in a study of blood T cell repertoires in COVID-19. Sequenced by immunoSEQ multiplex PCR; TCRdb stores in-frame clones only, minus some. The sample includes some 160,000 clones, roughly 83% of them seen just once. Specimen: peripheral blood. The receptors here all came from a human donor in a cohort sampled during active COVID-19.

The CDR3 DNA sequence: TGTGCCAGCAGCGTAGCTACGGGACAGAGTTTCTTT. Encoded protein: CASSVATGQSFF. The chain carries TRBV9 and TRBJ1-1, with 7 bases fitting TRBD1. Germline loops: CDR1 SGDLS, CDR2 YYNGEE. CDR3 length equals 12 residues. V lost 0 bases, J lost 13 bases, and 6 bases stayed unmatched.

The chain uses TRBV21-1 and TRBJ1-2; the table's D gene call, TRBD1, was not cross checked with the DNA. TRBV21-1 has pseudogene status. The CDR3 extends over 16 amino acids. CDR3 coding DNA: TGTGCCAGCAGCAAAGTTCGAGCAGGGCTGCACTATGGCTACACCTTC. Protein: CASSKVRAGLHYGYTF.

Here the CDR3 DNA reads TGTGCCAGCAGCTTAGCCCCCGGGGGTGGCGAGCAGTACTTC. Its translation is CASSLAPGGGEQYF. V is TRBV11-3 and J is TRBJ2-7; D perhaps matches TRBD2 (6 bases). The CDR3 spans 14 residues. Germline V gene sequence: CDR1 SGHNT, CDR2 YENEEA. Trimming took 1 base from V and 6 from J, leaving 13 bases between them.

This sequence joins TRBV6-4 and TRBJ1-1; the D is unclear. Germline CDR1 is MRHNA and CDR2 is SNTAGT. V was clipped by 4 bases and J by 1 base, with 7 bases between them. This CDR3 comprises 13 residues. The DNA for the CDR3 is TGTGCCAGCAGTGTCCGGGAGAACACTGAAGCTTTCTTT. It specifies CASSVRENTEAFF.

The chain carries TRBV7-9 and TRBJ2-7, with 10 bases matching TRBD1. Germline values: CDR1 SEHNR, CDR2 FQNEAQ (reference sequence). The trim removed 3 bases at V and 3 bases at J, leaving 2 bases unmatched. This CDR3 comprises 14 residues. This CDR3 is CASSFGQGGYEQYF. In DNA, the CDR3 is TGTGCCAGCAGCTTCGGACAGGGGGGCTACGAGCAGTACTTC. Full variable domain (outside the CDR3, taken from reference TRBV7-9 and TRBJ2-7): DTGVSQNPRHKITKRGQNVTFRCDPISEHNRLYWYRQTLGQGPEFLTYFQNEAQLEKSRLLSDRFSAERPKGSFSTLEIQRTEQGDSAMYLCASSFGQGGYEQYFGPGTRLTVT.

The chain links TRBV19 to TRBJ1-1; D not certain. The CDR3 has 13 amino acids. V was clipped by 3 bases and J by 1 base, with 6 bases between them. The germline V gene encodes CDR1 LNHDA and CDR2 SQIVND (reference sequence). As DNA, the CDR3 is TGTGCCAGTAGTATTGGGCAGAACACTGAAGCTTTCTTT. Translation gives CASSIGQNTEAFF.

The chain is built from TRBV27 and TRBJ1-4; TRBD1 matches 7 bases. V shed 6 bases and J 0 bases; nucleotides not matched to a gene: 1. The CDR3 consists of 14 residues. Germline V gene sequence: CDR1 MNHEY, CDR2 SMNVEV (reference sequence). The CDR3 here is CASRTGTTNEKLFF. The CDR3 nucleotides read TGTGCCAGCAGGACAGGGACAACTAATGAAAAACTGTTTTTT.

Only one count was recorded for this clone. The chain uses TRBV6-5 and TRBJ1-1, with 8 bases that match TRBD1. V shed 5 bases and J 0 bases; nucleotides not matched to a gene: 2. Germline lookup yields CDR1 MNHEY and CDR2 SVGAGI. The CDR3 length is 14 residues. CDR3 in DNA: TGTGCCAGCAGTCACAGGGGGATGAACACTGAAGCTTTCTTT. It codes for CASSHRGMNTEAFF.

This clone was seen once. The chain uses TRBV27 and TRBJ1-1; maybe TRBD1 (5 bases). Germline CDR1 MNHEY, CDR2 SMNVEV (reference sequence). Trimming took 9 bases from V and 1 from J, leaving 15 bases between them. The CDR3 length is 14 residues. CDR3 protein: CASQPQGSNTEAFF. The CDR3 DNA is TGTGCCAGTCAGCCCCAGGGATCGAACACTGAAGCTTTCTTT.

This chain uses TRBV14 with TRBJ2-7; the D gene is possibly TRBD1 (6 bases). There are 14 residues in the CDR3. Trimming removed 0 bases from V and 4 bases from J, with 10 bases in between. Germline CDR1 is SGHDN and CDR2 is FVKESK. This chain's CDR3 is CASSQDTTGYEQYF. CDR3 DNA: TGTGCCAGCAGCCAAGATACAACAGGGTACGAGCAGTACTTC.

This chain joins TRBV27 and TRBJ2-5; the D is unclear. The CDR3 loop spans 13 amino acids. The V gene lost 2 bases and the J gene lost 1 base, with 5 bases spanning the gap. In germline, CDR1 is MNHEY, CDR2 SMNVEV (reference sequence). CDR3 sequence (DNA): TGTGCCAGCAGTTTACGGGTCCAAGAGACCCAGTACTTC. Protein product: CASSLRVQETQYF.

This chain links TRBV3-1 (or the pseudogene TRBV3-2) with TRBJ2-7; D remains ambiguous. Per germline, CDR1 LGHDT and CDR2 YNNKEL (reference sequence). The CDR3 runs to 11 residues. Trimming cost V 1 base and J 7 bases, with 5 bases left between them. In DNA form, the CDR3 reads TGTGCCAGCAGCCAAGTCGAGGAGCAGTACTTC. It yields the protein CASSQVEEQYF.

The rearrangement uses TRBV5-1 and TRBJ1-5, with TRBD1 matching over 9 bases. V gave up 2 bases and J gave up 4 bases; unmatched junction bases: 4. The CDR3 loop spans 15 amino acids. CDR1 and CDR2 (germline): SGHRS, YFSETQ. The CDR3 loop reads CASSFGTGLNQPQHF. For the CDR3, the DNA is TGCGCCAGCAGCTTCGGGACAGGGCTTAATCAGCCCCAGCATTTT.

The gene calls are TRBV5-4 and TRBJ1-2; 7 bases agree with TRBD1. V dropped 0 bases and J dropped 0; count of bases not matched to a gene: 8. This CDR3 comprises 17 residues. The germline V gene encodes CDR1 SGHNT and CDR2 YYREEE (reference sequence). In DNA, the CDR3 is TGTGCCAGCAGCTTGGGACAGGGTGGCAGATCTAACTATGGCTACACCTTC. Translated: CASSLGQGGRSNYGYTF.

The V call is TRBV24-1, the J call TRBJ1-5; 7 bases map to TRBD1. Germline V gives CDR1 KGHDR, CDR2 SFDVKD. The V segment lost 4 bases and the J segment 7 bases; nucleotides outside the gene matches: 6. This CDR3 spans 14 amino acids. The CDR3 spells CATSESTGLQPQHF. In nucleotides, the CDR3 is TGTGCCACCAGTGAGTCGACAGGGTTACAGCCCCAGCATTTT.

The count of this clone is one. The rearrangement uses TRBV12-3 or TRBV12-4 and TRBJ2-7, with D unresolved. With 6 bases removed from V and 5 bases from J, the gap between germline ends came to 14 bases. This CDR3 contains 13 residues. The CDR3 sequence is CASSPSTVNEQYF. The CDR3 bases are TGTGCCAGCAGCCCCAGTACAGTCAACGAGCAGTACTTC.

The chain links TRBV28 to TRBJ1-1; D is uncertain. The CDR3 runs to 14 residues. V dropped 2 bases and J dropped 2 bases, with 9 bases sitting between them. In germline, CDR1 is MDHEN, CDR2 SYDVKM. The CDR3 sequence is CASSLMRSNTEAFF. CDR3 in DNA: TGTGCCAGCAGTTTAATGCGATCAAACACTGAAGCTTTCTTT.

This sequence joins TRBV6-5 and TRBJ1-1; D is perhaps TRBD1 (6 bases). Germline CDR1 and CDR2: MNHEY and SVGAGI. The V end lost 7 bases, the J end lost 1 base, and 7 bases lay between the germline ends. The CDR3 has 12 residues. The CDR3 region is CASKDRNTEAFF. Here the CDR3 DNA reads TGTGCCAGCAAGGACAGGAACACTGAAGCTTTCTTT.

The V call is TRBV3-1 (or the pseudogene TRBV3-2), the J call TRBJ2-7; D possibly corresponds to TRBD1 (6 bases). Per the germline V gene, CDR1 is LGHDT and CDR2 is YNNKEL (reference sequence). CDR3 size: 14 residues. V was shortened by 7 bases and J by 0 bases, with 13 bases between the two germline ends. The CDR3 sequence is CASTQTGSSYEQYF. The CDR3 nucleotides are TGTGCCAGCACTCAGACAGGAAGCTCCTACGAGCAGTACTTC.

The chain employs TRBV27 and TRBJ2-5; 13 nucleotides line up with TRBD2. This CDR3 is built from 15 residues. With 3 bases clipped from V and 5 bases from J, the junction kept 3 bases outside the gene matches. Germline V CDR1 and CDR2: MNHEY, SMNVEV (reference sequence). Written as DNA, the CDR3 is TGTGCCAGCAGTTTTGGACTAGCGGGGGATGAGACCCAGTACTTC. It specifies CASSFGLAGDETQYF.

This clone was seen a single time. The chain combines TRBV14 with TRBJ1-1; D is perhaps TRBD1 (6 bases). The CDR3 is made up of 16 amino acids. Germline loops: CDR1 SGHDN, CDR2 FVKESK. Trimming took off 2 bases at V and 3 bases at J, with 16 bases between the two ends. The CDR3 DNA reads TGTGCCAGCAGCCAAACCGGGACACCTCGGGACACTGAAGCTTTCTTT. Amino acids: CASSQTGTPRDTEAFF. Full variable domain (rest looked up from reference TRBV14 and TRBJ1-1): EAGVTQFPSHSVIEKGQTVTLRCDPISGHDNLYWYRRVMGKEIKFLLHFVKESKQDESGMPNNRFLAERTGGTYSTLKVQPAELEDSGVYFCASSQTGTPRDTEAFFGQGTRLTVV.

V gene TRBV5-1 combines with J gene TRBJ2-3, with TRBD1 identical over 8 bases. CDR3 length: 15 residues. V lost 2 bases to trimming and J lost 5 bases; unmatched junction nucleotides: 7. Germline-derived CDR1 and CDR2 are SGHRS and YFSETQ. Here the CDR3 reads CASSLMAGGLDTQYF. CDR3 nucleotides: TGCGCCAGCAGCTTAATGGCAGGGGGCTTAGATACGCAGTATTTT.

The V call is TRBV6-4, the J call TRBJ2-1; no clear D gene. CDR1 and CDR2 (germline): MRHNA, SNTAGT. The CDR3 loop spans 14 amino acids. Trimming stripped 0 bases from V and 6 bases from J, with 9 bases between. CDR3 region: CASSDSRSTNEQFF. Written as DNA, the CDR3 is TGTGCCAGCAGTGACTCGCGGTCTACCAATGAGCAGTTCTTC.

This chain uses TRBV4-2 with TRBJ2-2; D is perhaps TRBD2 (5 bases). CDR3 length: 14 amino acids. V was pared by 4 bases and J by 6 bases, with 12 bases between. Germline CDR1 is LGHNA and CDR2 is YNFKEQ. The CDR3 is CASSRYLASGELFF. The CDR3 DNA reads TGTGCCAGCAGCCGTTACCTAGCCTCCGGGGAGCTGTTTTTT.